These 7 T cell receptor beta chains were sequenced from one sample in a study of cytomegalovirus exposure and HLA in healthy donors. PCR employed 60 Vbeta and 13 Jbeta primers. Here immunoSEQ multiplex PCR was the method, and the copy in TCRdb shows in-frame clones only, minus some. The sample holds tens of thousands of clones, 78% seen once. Sequenced material: PBMCs. These TCRs come from a woman aged 35 to 49 in good health and CMV-seropositive.

This chain uses TRBV27 with TRBJ2-7, with D unclear. This CDR3 has 10 amino acids. Trimming cost V 8 bases and J 3 bases, with 5 bases left between them. The germline gives CDR1 MNHEY, CDR2 SMNVEV (reference sequence). The CDR3 DNA sequence: TGTGCCAGCGGGCTCTACGAGCAGTACTTC. Its translation is CASGLYEQYF.

The chain is built from TRBV4-1 and TRBJ2-2; 7 bases align to TRBD2. Germline values: CDR1 MGHRA, CDR2 YSYEKL. Trimming at V came to 2 bases and at J to 3 bases, leaving 3 bases not matched to a gene. This CDR3 contains 15 residues. CDR3 loop: CASSQSRGDTGELFF. Written as DNA, the CDR3 is TGCGCCAGCAGCCAATCACGGGGGGACACCGGGGAGCTGTTTTTT.

This chain joins TRBV19 and TRBJ2-3; perhaps TRBD1 as D (6 bases). V was cut by 3 bases and J by 0 bases, with 10 bases left in between. This CDR3 has 15 amino acids. Per germline, CDR1 LNHDA and CDR2 SQIVND (reference sequence). The CDR3 DNA follows: TGTGCCAGTAGTATGTCAGGGGCCAGCACAGATACGCAGTATTTT. It specifies CASSMSGASTDTQYF.

This chain connects TRBV7-2 to TRBJ2-7, with 13 bases that match TRBD2. The CDR3 runs to 16 residues. V shed 7 bases, J shed 2 bases, and the junction held 8 bases outside the gene matches. Germline V gene data show CDR1 as SGHTA and CDR2 as FQGNSA. The CDR3 DNA reads TGTGCCAGCACCTCGACTAGCGGGAGGACCCCCTACGAGCAGTACTTC. Its protein product is CASTSTSGRTPYEQYF. The full variable domain, completed using reference TRBV7-2 and TRBJ2-7, is GAGVSQSPSNKVTEKGKDVELRCDPISGHTALYWYRQSLGQGLEFLIYFQGNSAPDKSGLPSDRFSAERTGGSVSTLTIQRTQQEDSAVYLCASTSTSGRTPYEQYFGPGTRLTVT.

The V gene is TRBV10-3, the J gene TRBJ2-1, with D possibly matching TRBD2 (7 bases). Germline V gene sequence: CDR1 ENHRY, CDR2 SYGVKD. This CDR3 spans 16 amino acids. The V end lost 8 bases, the J end lost 8 bases, and 25 bases lay between the germline ends. Written as DNA, the CDR3 is TGTGCCATCGCTTCTCTCCCCGGCGGGAGACAGGATGAGCAGTTCTTC. Protein product: CAIASLPGGRQDEQFF.

The chain couples TRBV6-6 to TRBJ1-1, with D unclear. Germline V gene sequence: CDR1 MNHNY, CDR2 SVGAGI (reference sequence). CDR3 length equals 13 residues. Trimming took 6 bases from V and 4 from J, leaving 12 bases between them. The CDR3 DNA is TGTGCCAGCAGGCCCTCCCGCGGCACTGAAGCTTTCTTT. Encoded protein: CASRPSRGTEAFF.

The CDR3 protein is CASSLRGLAGVSSYEQYF. DNA of the CDR3: TGTGCCAGCAGCCTCCGGGGACTAGCGGGAGTCTCCTCCTACGAGCAGTACTTC. The genes are TRBV7-8 and TRBJ2-7, with 14 bases aligning to TRBD2. V dropped 5 bases and J dropped 0; count of bases not matched to a gene: 9. The CDR3 is 18 amino acids. Germline V gene data show CDR1 as SGHVS and CDR2 as FQNEAQ.